This TCR beta chain was found in a study of technical replicates of blood from a handful of donors. The CDR3 is made up of 12 amino acids. V shed 7 bases and J 1 base; nucleotides not matched to a gene: 2. Germline V gives CDR1 GTSNPN, CDR2 SVGIG (reference sequence). The protocol was immunoSEQ multiplex PCR, while the TCRdb copy is restricted to in-frame clones and leaves out a portion. The sample holds about 69,000 clones, approximately 88% seen once. Material for sequencing was PBMCs. The V call is TRBV30, the J call TRBJ1-2, with TRBD1 matching 8 bases. This sequence originates from a human donor in good health. Some clones in this sample may be carry-over from other donors' samples. This CDR3 reads CASGGGNYGYTF. The CDR3 bases are TGTGCCTCAGGGGGCGGTAACTATGGCTACACCTTC.